This T cell receptor beta chain came from a study of blood T cells in healthy people across ages. This CDR3 has 16 residues. The germline CDR1 and CDR2 sequences are DFQATT and SNEGSKA (reference sequence). Using a J-beta primer mix together with a sample-barcoded 5' primer, a second PCR was run for about 6 to 12 cycles. A template-switch adaptor with 12 random nucleotides tagged each cDNA molecule. One entry per CDR3 protein results from TCRdb running MiXCR on the 5' RACE reads. This table has 550,000 to 700,000 distinct CDR3 sequences, 27% appearing once. In the case of this clonotype: An end of the junction does not agree with germline; a read error may underlie this.

This rearrangement joins TRBV20-1 to TRBJ1-5; TRBD1 agrees at 7 bases. The sequencing input was blood. The sequence was obtained from a woman between 65 and 79 years old in good health. The CDR3 loop is CSARVGGQNSDQPQHF. The CDR3 DNA reads as TGCAGTGCTAGAGTTGGGGGACAGAATAGCGATCAGCCCCAGCATTTT.